This T cell receptor (beta chain) comes out of a study of cytomegalovirus exposure and HLA in healthy donors. Study results and limitations: 87-base-pair reads could not separate some V segments, including TRBV6-2 and TRBV6-3.

Concerning this clone itself: Its target is not known.

It was with 60 Vbeta and 13 Jbeta primers that the PCR ran. The assay was immunoSEQ multiplex PCR, and TCRdb's table has in-frame clones only and misses some. This sample's table reports over 150,000 clones. Trimming cost V 3 bases and J 5 bases, with 6 bases left between them. Germline CDR1 is SGHTA and CDR2 is FQGNSA. This CDR3 has 12 amino acids. Sequenced sample: PBMCs. This TCR was sampled from a boy aged 5-17 years in good health and CMV-seronegative. V usage is TRBV7-2 and J usage is TRBJ2-3; D unclear. CDR3 DNA sequence: TGTGCCAGCAGCTTCGTTAGAGATACGCAGTATTTT. This encodes CASSFVRDTQYF.